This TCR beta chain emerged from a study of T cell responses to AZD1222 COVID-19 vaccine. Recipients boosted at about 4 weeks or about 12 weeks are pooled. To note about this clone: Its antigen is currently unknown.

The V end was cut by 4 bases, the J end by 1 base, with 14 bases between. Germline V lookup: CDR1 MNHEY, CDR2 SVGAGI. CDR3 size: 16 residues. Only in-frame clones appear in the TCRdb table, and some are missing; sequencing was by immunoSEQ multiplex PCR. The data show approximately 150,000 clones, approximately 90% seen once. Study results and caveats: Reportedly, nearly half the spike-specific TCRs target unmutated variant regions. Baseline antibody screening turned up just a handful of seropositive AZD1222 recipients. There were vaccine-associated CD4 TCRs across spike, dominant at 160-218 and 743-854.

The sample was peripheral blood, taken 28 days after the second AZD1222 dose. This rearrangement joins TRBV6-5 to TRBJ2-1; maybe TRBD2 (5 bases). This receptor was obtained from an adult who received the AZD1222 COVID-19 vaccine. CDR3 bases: TGTGCCAGCAGTTTAACTGGACGGGGTTCCTACAATGAGCAGTTCTTC. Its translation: CASSLTGRGSYNEQFF.